Listed here are 9 T cell receptor beta chains from one sample, sequenced in a study of T cell responses to AZD1222 COVID-19 vaccine. Profiling relied on immunoSEQ multiplex PCR, and the TCRdb table lists in-frame clones only, not all of them. In the table there are 150,000 to 200,000 clones, about 92% of which are singletons. This sample comprised peripheral blood, obtained on day 0 of AZD1222 vaccination. These receptors were taken from an adult in good health.

This clone was found once. J is TRBJ1-1 and V is TRBV4-3, with D possibly being TRBD1 (5 bases). The CDR3 is 15 amino acids. Germline V gives CDR1 LGHNA, CDR2 YSLEER. Deletions cut 3 bases from V and 5 bases from J, with 16 bases between. The CDR3 region has the DNA TGCGCCAGCAGCCAGCGTCGGGGGTTGAGAACTGAAGCTTTCTTT. Encoded protein: CASSQRRGLRTEAFF.

V is TRBV7-9 and J is TRBJ1-1; TRBD1 is a possible D gene (5 bases). Trimming took 5 bases from V and 2 from J, leaving 12 bases between them. The CDR3 sequence is 14 residues long. Germline-derived CDR1 and CDR2 are SEHNR and FQNEAQ (reference sequence). CDR3 sequence: CASSPGLSNTEAFF. As DNA, the CDR3 is TGTGCCAGCAGCCCAGGGCTAAGTAACACTGAAGCTTTCTTT.

This clone was seen only once. The V call is TRBV25-1, the J call TRBJ1-5, with D possibly TRBD1 on 5 matching bases. The V gene lost 4 bases and the J gene lost 1 base, with 11 bases spanning the gap. Germline V gene lookup returns CDR1 MGHDK and CDR2 SYGVNS. This CDR3 is 15 amino acids long. CDR3 bases: TGTGCCAGCAGTGGAGCTAGACAGAGCAATCAGCCCCAGCATTTT. Encoded protein: CASSGARQSNQPQHF.

The J gene is TRBJ1-2, the V gene TRBV30, with TRBD1 as a possible D gene (6 bases). The CDR3 totals 12 residues. CDR1 GTSNPN and CDR2 SVGIG come from the germline V gene (reference sequence). The ends were cut back, 8 bases at V and 3 bases at J, with 13 bases in the middle. CDR3 nucleotide sequence: TGTGCCAAACTAAGGACAGACTATGGCTACACCTTC. Translation gives CAKLRTDYGYTF.

This clone appeared a few times. The chain couples TRBV6-5 to TRBJ2-1; the D gene is possibly TRBD1 (7 bases). Trimming removed 7 bases at V and 10 bases at J, with 23 bases between. Per germline, CDR1 MNHEY and CDR2 SVGAGI. There are 15 residues in the CDR3. The CDR3 nucleotides are TGTGCCAGCATCCTGTGGGGCAGGGGGGCCCTGGAGCAGTTCTTC. The encoded protein is CASILWGRGALEQFF.

This clone was seen more than once but under ten times. V usage is TRBV28 and J usage is TRBJ1-4; a possible D gene is TRBD1 (5 bases). This CDR3 contains 15 residues. The V end lost 8 bases, the J end lost 8 bases, and 21 bases lay between the germline ends. Germline lookup yields CDR1 MDHEN and CDR2 SYDVKM. CDR3 residues: CASSKYRFGGEKLFF. The CDR3 DNA follows: TGTGCCAGCTCCAAATACAGGTTTGGAGGAGAAAAACTGTTTTTT. The full variable domain, with the rest looked up from reference TRBV28 and TRBJ1-4, is DVKVTQSSRYLVKRTGEKVFLECVQDMDHENMFWYRQDPGLGLRLIYFSYDVKMKEKGDIPEGYSVSREKKERFSLILESASTNQTSMYLCASSKYRFGGEKLFFGSGTQLSVL.

V usage is TRBV10-3 and J usage is TRBJ2-3; TRBD2 agrees at 14 bases. The germline CDR1 and CDR2 sequences are ENHRY and SYGVKD. Trimming at V came to 4 bases and at J to 4 bases, leaving 1 base not matched to a gene. This CDR3 has 15 amino acids. This CDR3 is CAISGLAGGADTQYF. The DNA of the CDR3 is TGTGCCATCAGTGGACTAGCGGGGGGGGCAGATACGCAGTATTTT.

CDR3 DNA sequence: TGTGCCAGTGGGGTAACTGTTTCTGGAAACACCATATATTTT. It specifies CASGVTVSGNTIYF. This sequence joins TRBV6-5 and TRBJ1-3, with D hard to call. The CDR3 runs to 14 residues. Germline loops: CDR1 MNHEY, CDR2 SVGAGI. The germline V and J ends were trimmed by 9 bases and 1 base, with 13 bases remaining between them.

The chain has TRBV6-1 and TRBJ1-5; maybe TRBD1 (6 bases). The CDR3 contains 16 residues. The germline CDR1 and CDR2 sequences are MNHNS and SASEGT. Trimming shortened V by 1 base and J by 3 bases, and 13 bases separated the two germline ends. CDR3 amino acids: CASSEGRDTYNQPQHF. The CDR3 DNA sequence: TGTGCCAGCAGTGAAGGAAGGGACACCTACAATCAGCCCCAGCATTTT.